This T cell receptor beta chain derives from a study of blood T cell repertoires in COVID-19 (dated by TCRdb to the early 2020s). As for the study more broadly: Collaborator samples came from the United States, Italy and Spain and covered acute and convalescent phases of COVID-19. Samples were obtained from the ongoing ImmuneRACE study (first 160 participants) and from 1,000 to 1,500 subjects provided by 6 global collaborators. A freely available public database, intended as a resource for researchers studying the immune response to SARS-CoV-2, is where the repertoires were released. The prospective study material was composed of cDNA or gDNA derived from T cells, B-cell-depleted T cells, or PBMCs. Sample metadata almost always included a de-identified subject ID, COVID-19 status, age in years and sex. Where HLA class I and class II types were available, the types were taken from metadata supplied by the sample provider, not from assay-based typing. Deeply sampled blood TCRbeta repertoires from subjects exposed to, actively infected with, or recovered from COVID-19 were included in the dataset. Study-wide findings and limitations: Clinical and demographic metadata were provided uncurated, with the amount varying by source and participant.

CDR1 and CDR2, looked up from the germline V gene (reference sequence), are SEHNR and FQNEAQ. V has 5 bases trimmed and J has 7 bases trimmed; junction bases matching no gene number 13. The CDR3, from cysteine to phenylalanine, totals 16 residues. The kept DNA is CDR3 alone, 48 bases in frame from the first base. One collaborating source in Seattle enrolled patients during active infection and followed them longitudinally through the course of disease. The collaborating institutions used their own protocols to collect whole blood in K2EDTA tubes. For TCRbeta analysis, collaborator samples were shipped as frozen whole blood, as isolated PBMCs, or as DNA extracted from either sample type. TCRbeta CDR3 regions were amplified from genomic DNA by means of the immunoSEQ Assay, a bias-controlled multiplex PCR. Per the original workflow: The number of nucleated cells in each sample was estimated by amplification of reference gene primers within the assay. To quantify the absolute abundance of each unique TCRbeta CDR3 rearrangement, sequence reads were collapsed and filtered. Productive Simpson clonality was computed per sample as the square root of Simpson's diversity index over productive rearrangements. TCRdb provides this immuneACCESS table in a form limited to in-frame rearrangements. Some clones are lacking; in checked studies, under half of them reflect an unresolved V gene, and why the rest are absent is not known. V and J calls and clone size are given by that table; D and trimming were obtained from the DNA. In this sample the table shows 300,000 to 400,000 clones, roughly 87% of which occur a single time. Jointly, the top ten make up 9.5% to 10% of the sample.

To note about this clone: Which antigen it targets is not known. Nothing much larger sits one base from this clone, and base qualities are not available.

The sample consisted of peripheral blood. The rearranged chain carries TRBV7-9 and TRBJ2-3; 9 central nucleotides agree with TRBD1. This clonotype originated in a young man with COVID-19, enrolled during active disease. DNA sequence: TGTGCCAGCAGCCCCCAGGACAGGGGATCGTACCATACGCAGTATTTT. It codes for CASSPQDRGSYHTQYF.